The 30 T cell receptor beta chains listed next were all sequenced from one sample in a study of identical twins. TCRdb re-called the 5' RACE reads through MiXCR, storing one row per CDR3 protein. The sample shows about 520,000 distinct CDR3 sequences, 22% of them seen only once. These data were also reused for a study on T cells expressing NK-cell markers.

The material sequenced was CD4+ T cells sorted from blood. Receptor source: a woman aged 18 to 35 in good health.

The rearrangement links TRBV18 to TRBJ2-1; 11 nucleotides line up with TRBD2. The CDR3 contains 17 residues. V lost 0 bases to trimming and J lost 9 bases; unmatched junction nucleotides: 10. CDR1 and CDR2 from the germline V gene are KGHSH and LQKENI. In nucleotides, the CDR3 is TGTGCCAGCTCACCACCTAACCAACTAGCGGGAGAGAGTGAGCAGTTCTTC. As protein: CASSPPNQLAGESEQFF. Full variable domain (missing parts from reference TRBV18 and TRBJ2-1): NAGVMQNPRHLVRRRGQEARLRCSPMKGHSHVYWYRQLPEEGLKFMVYLQKENIIDESGMPKERFSAEFPKEGPSILRIQQVVRGDSAAYFCASSPPNQLAGESEQFFGPGTRLTVL.

This clonotype occurred a few times. This chain joins TRBV20-1 and TRBJ1-4, with TRBD1 identical over 8 bases. This CDR3 spans 13 amino acids. The ends lost 6 bases at V and 8 bases at J; junction bases unmatched: 8. The V gene's germline CDR1 is DFQATT and CDR2 SNEGSKA (reference sequence). The CDR3 DNA reads TGCAGTGCCAGGACAGGGATTAACGAAAAACTGTTTTTT. Translation gives CSARTGINEKLFF.

The chain links TRBV25-1 to TRBJ2-2; 7 bases are a match to TRBD1. Germline CDR1 is MGHDK and CDR2 is SYGVNS. V lost 7 bases, J lost 2 bases, and 4 bases stayed unmatched. The CDR3 has 14 amino acids. CDR3 protein: CASKGQANTGELFF. In DNA form, the CDR3 reads TGTGCCAGCAAAGGACAGGCTAACACCGGGGAGCTGTTTTTT.

V is TRBV9 and J is TRBJ2-2, with 8 bases that match TRBD2. The V segment lost 0 bases and the J segment 7 bases; nucleotides outside the gene matches: 8. The CDR3 loop spans 16 amino acids. In germline, CDR1 is SGDLS, CDR2 YYNGEE. In DNA, the CDR3 is TGTGCCAGCAGCGTAGAAGCTAGCGGGTTTTTCGGGGAGCTGTTTTTT. Encoded protein: CASSVEASGFFGELFF.

This clonotype was observed a handful of times. The chain joins TRBV27 to TRBJ2-7; TRBD1 matches at 12 bases. The CDR3 sequence is 15 residues long. Germline V lookup: CDR1 MNHEY, CDR2 SMNVEV (reference sequence). Trimming removed 3 bases from V and 2 bases from J; junction bases left unmatched: 2. CDR3 region: CASSLGQGATYEQYF. For the CDR3, the DNA is TGTGCCAGCAGTTTGGGACAGGGGGCGACCTACGAGCAGTACTTC.

The chain joins TRBV9 to TRBJ2-5, with TRBD2 matching over 7 bases. The junction had 4 bases not matched to a gene; V was cut back by 0 bases and J by 5 bases. The CDR3 is 14 amino acids. Germline CDR1 is SGDLS and CDR2 is YYNGEE. As DNA, the CDR3 is TGTGCCAGCAGCGTAGGGGCGGGAGCCGAGACCCAGTACTTC. Amino acid sequence: CASSVGAGAETQYF.

The gene calls are TRBV7-2 and TRBJ1-1; D call uncertain. V gave up 5 bases and J gave up 0 bases, with 10 bases separating them. Per the germline V gene, CDR1 is SGHTA and CDR2 is FQGNSA. CDR3 size: 14 residues. The CDR3 coding sequence is TGTGCCAGCAGCCACATGTCCATGAACACTGAAGCTTTCTTT. Translating it yields CASSHMSMNTEAFF.

The CDR3: CATSGGSDQPQHF. DNA for the CDR3: TGTGCCACAAGCGGGGGGTCCGATCAGCCCCAGCATTTT. The rearrangement uses TRBV15 and TRBJ1-5, with D tentatively TRBD1 (5 bases). V was cut by 9 bases and J by 5 bases, with 14 bases left in between. This CDR3 has 13 amino acids. Germline CDR1 LNHNV, CDR2 YYDKDF (reference sequence).

This rearrangement joins TRBV5-1 to TRBJ1-1; a possible D gene is TRBD1 (5 bases). Germline assignment: CDR1 SGHRS and CDR2 YFSETQ. Trimming took off 0 bases at V and 6 bases at J, with 12 bases between the two ends. There are 14 residues in the CDR3. The DNA of the CDR3 is TGCGCCAGCAGCTTGGCCGACCCGGGGGCTGAAGCTTTCTTT. This sequence encodes CASSLADPGAEAFF.

The chain has TRBV5-1 and TRBJ1-1; 7 bases fit TRBD1. Germline V CDR1 and CDR2: SGHRS, YFSETQ. The CDR3 is made up of 13 amino acids. V dropped 4 bases and J dropped 3; count of bases not matched to a gene: 3. The CDR3 sequence: CASSPDRHTEAFF. CDR3 sequence (DNA): TGCGCCAGCAGCCCGGACAGGCACACTGAAGCTTTCTTT.

V gene TRBV7-2 combines with J gene TRBJ2-5; D is possibly TRBD1 (5 bases). V was trimmed by 3 bases and J by 4 bases, leaving 12 bases between them. The CDR3 has 14 amino acids. In germline, CDR1 is SGHTA, CDR2 FQGNSA. This chain's CDR3 is CASSFRQGRETQYF. Here the CDR3 DNA reads TGTGCCAGCAGCTTTCGTCAGGGTAGAGAGACCCAGTACTTC.

This sequence joins TRBV27 and TRBJ2-7; D is possibly TRBD1 (5 bases). CDR1 is MNHEY, CDR2 SMNVEV, per germline (reference sequence). The CDR3 totals 14 residues. V lost 6 bases and J lost 5, with 17 bases in between. CDR3 protein: CASRPGILGDEQYF. DNA for the CDR3: TGTGCCAGCAGACCAGGGATTCTGGGCGACGAGCAGTACTTC.

The chain recombines TRBV20-1 with TRBJ2-7; perhaps TRBD2 as D (5 bases). V lost 3 bases to trimming and J lost 0 bases, with 12 bases between them. This CDR3 has 14 amino acids. Germline V gene sequence: CDR1 DFQATT, CDR2 SNEGSKA (reference sequence). DNA of the CDR3: TGCAGTGCTAGTCCGGCGGGTAACTCCTACGAGCAGTACTTC. It specifies CSASPAGNSYEQYF.

The chain has TRBV11-3 and TRBJ2-2; D possibly corresponds to TRBD1 (6 bases). V shed 4 bases and J shed 1 base, with 10 bases lying between them. Germline V CDR1 and CDR2: SGHNT, YENEEA. This CDR3 region has 15 residues. The chain's CDR3 is CASSSLGQNTGELFF. CDR3 coding DNA: TGTGCCAGCAGCTCCTTGGGACAGAACACCGGGGAGCTGTTTTTT. The full variable domain, in which reference TRBV11-3 and TRBJ2-2 provide the parts outside the CDR3, is EAGVVQSPRYKIIEKKQPVAFWCNPISGHNTLYWYLQNLGQGPELLIRYENEEAVDDSQLPKDRFSAERLKGVDSTLKIQPAELGDSAVYLCASSSLGQNTGELFFGEGSRLTVL.

This clonotype was seen a handful of times. This chain joins TRBV20-1 and TRBJ2-1, with D unresolved. The CDR3 has 14 amino acids. Trimming removed 3 bases from V and 4 bases from J, with 13 bases in between. From germline, CDR1 is DFQATT and CDR2 SNEGSKA (reference sequence). The CDR3 bases are TGCAGTGCTAGTAGTCTGGCCGTATACAATGAGCAGTTCTTC. This encodes CSASSLAVYNEQFF.

This clonotype was observed a handful of times. The chain links TRBV27 to TRBJ2-2, with 8 nucleotides matching TRBD1. V trimming: 4 bases; J trimming: 7 bases; junction bases outside the gene matches: 14. Looked up from germline, CDR1 is MNHEY and CDR2 is SMNVEV (reference sequence). The CDR3 sequence is 17 residues long. The CDR3: CASSWRQGARIVGELFF. The CDR3 DNA is TGTGCCAGCAGTTGGCGGCAGGGGGCGCGGATAGTCGGGGAGCTGTTTTTT.

The chain is built from TRBV6-1 and TRBJ1-3; maybe TRBD1 (5 bases). The germline V and J ends were trimmed by 6 bases and 0 bases, with 12 bases remaining between them. CDR1 and CDR2 from the germline V gene are MNHNS and SASEGT. The CDR3 is 15 amino acids. For the CDR3, the DNA is TGTGCCAGCAGCGCCCAGGGAATCTCTGGAAACACCATATATTTT. Its translation: CASSAQGISGNTIYF.

The chain joins TRBV29-1 to TRBJ2-3, with 7 bases aligning to TRBD1. The V gene end was trimmed by 6 bases and the J gene end by 0 bases; junction bases not matched to a gene: 9. Germline lookup yields CDR1 SQVTM and CDR2 ANQGSEA. This CDR3 comprises 15 residues. This CDR3 is CSVLGQAYSTDTQYF. CDR3 DNA sequence: TGCAGCGTCCTCGGACAGGCGTATAGCACAGATACGCAGTATTTT.

This clonotype was seen ten or more times. A read error may produce the germline difference seen at one junction end. V gene TRBV5-1 combines with J gene TRBJ2-2; no firm D call. This CDR3 has 12 amino acids. Germline V gene sequence: CDR1 SGHRS, CDR2 YFSETQ. The CDR3 DNA reads as TGTGCCAGCAGCTTAGAAGCCGGGGAGCTGTTTTTT. It yields the protein CASSLEAGELFF.

A few counts support this clonotype. This rearrangement joins TRBV20-1 to TRBJ1-2; D gene ambiguous. The length of the CDR3 is 14 residues. Germline loops: CDR1 DFQATT, CDR2 SNEGSKA (reference sequence). With 3 bases removed from V and 3 bases from J, the gap between germline ends came to 14 bases. Here the CDR3 DNA reads TGCAGTGCTAGGAAGGCGGGCAGAGACTATGGCTACACCTTC. This encodes CSARKAGRDYGYTF.

The chain employs TRBV5-1 and TRBJ2-5; 8 bases fit TRBD1. Germline V gene lookup returns CDR1 SGHRS and CDR2 YFSETQ. The junction had 13 bases not matched to a gene; V was cut back by 4 bases and J by 5 bases. The length of the CDR3 is 16 residues. The CDR3 sequence is CASSPMAGGIDETQYF. Here the CDR3 DNA reads TGCGCCAGCAGCCCGATGGCAGGGGGCATCGATGAGACCCAGTACTTC.

This clonotype turned up a few times. V gene TRBV5-5 combines with J gene TRBJ2-7; D unresolved. Germline V gene sequence: CDR1 SGHKS, CDR2 YYEKEE (reference sequence). The CDR3 sequence is 13 residues long. V was trimmed by 2 bases and J by 9 bases, leaving 15 bases between them. CDR3 sequence reads: CASSFQEDRVQYF. The DNA of the CDR3 is TGTGCCAGCAGCTTCCAGGAAGATCGGGTGCAGTACTTC.

The chain uses TRBV7-2 and TRBJ2-1; D is possibly TRBD2 (7 bases). V was shortened by 7 bases and J by 10 bases, with 14 bases between the two germline ends. Germline V gene lookup returns CDR1 SGHTA and CDR2 FQGNSA. This CDR3 region has 12 residues. This chain's CDR3 is CASTRGGGEQFF. DNA of the CDR3: TGTGCCAGCACCAGAGGGGGGGGGGAGCAGTTCTTC.

The V gene is TRBV20-1, the J gene TRBJ1-1; D is unclear. Germline V gene sequence: CDR1 DFQATT, CDR2 SNEGSKA (reference sequence). The V and J ends lost 5 bases and 3 bases respectively, with 13 bases between them. The CDR3 covers 13 residues. The CDR3 here is CSAFPLRDTEAFF. The DNA for the CDR3 is TGCAGTGCTTTCCCCCTACGGGACACTGAAGCTTTCTTT.

V is TRBV20-1 and J is TRBJ2-5, with 13 bases that match TRBD2. Germline values: CDR1 DFQATT, CDR2 SNEGSKA (reference sequence). The CDR3 has 18 amino acids. With 6 bases clipped from V and 7 bases from J, the junction kept 20 bases outside the gene matches. The CDR3 here is CSAGRGTSGNRNRATQYF. CDR3 nucleotides: TGCAGTGCCGGGAGGGGGACTAGCGGGAACCGTAATCGCGCGACCCAGTACTTC.

This clonotype was detected only a few times. The chain recombines TRBV6-1 with TRBJ1-2; the D gene is possibly TRBD1 (6 bases). The V gene's germline CDR1 is MNHNS and CDR2 SASEGT. The ends were cut back, 6 bases at V and 7 bases at J, with 15 bases in the middle. This CDR3 has 13 residues. CDR3 amino acids: CASSTGGASGYTF. As DNA, the CDR3 is TGTGCCAGCAGCACGGGGGGGGCGAGTGGCTACACCTTC.

The rearrangement links TRBV12-3 or TRBV12-4 to TRBJ2-6; D uncertain. CDR3 length: 16 residues. V lost 6 bases and J lost 0, with 12 bases in between. The CDR3 DNA is TGTGCCAGCAGCCCCGGCTGGAACTCTGGGGCCAACGTCCTGACTTTC. Translating it yields CASSPGWNSGANVLTF.

This clonotype appeared once. The rearrangement uses TRBV6-1 and TRBJ2-3; D may be TRBD1 or TRBD2 (5 bases each). The CDR3 has 13 amino acids. The germline CDR1 and CDR2 sequences are MNHNS and SASEGT. Here the CDR3 reads CAVGAAVTDTQYF. CDR3 bases: TGTGCTGTCGGGGCGGCCGTCACAGATACGCAGTATTTT.

The sample holds one count of this clonotype. Given a far larger clone just one base away, this is likely a sequencing read error. This chain links TRBV5-6 with TRBJ2-7; D is undetermined. This CDR3 has 11 amino acids. Per germline, CDR1 SGHDT and CDR2 YYEEEE. The CDR3 nucleotides are TGTGACAGCAGCTACCTCTACGAGCAGTACTTC. This gives the protein CDSSYLYEQYF.

The gene calls are TRBV4-3 and TRBJ2-3, with 7 bases fitting TRBD2. Trimming at V came to 1 base and at J to 9 bases, leaving 7 bases not matched to a gene. In germline, CDR1 is LGHNA, CDR2 YSLEER. This CDR3 contains 14 residues. The CDR3 nucleotides read TGCGCCAGCAGCCAAGTTGCACCGGGAGGCACGCAGTATTTT. Translation gives CASSQVAPGGTQYF.